This is a list of T cell receptor beta chains from one sample in a study of blood T cells in healthy people across ages. Each CDR3 protein gets one entry after TCRdb re-called the 5' RACE reads with MiXCR. The data show 2 million or so distinct CDR3 sequences, with around 50% seen just once and about 2.1% held by the top ten. The material sequenced was blood. Receptor source: a woman aged 35 to 49 in good health. The CDR3 runs from the conserved cysteine through the conserved F or W. A D gene is named only where the DNA matches it firmly. Size tells how often a clone was seen (once, few, many) or the class of an expanded clone, and some rows leave it out.

clone size: few; D gene: .; V gene: TRBV20-1; J gene: TRBJ2-5; CDR3 DNA: TGCAGTGCTTCCCGACCGGGGCTGGGGCGAGAGACCCAGTACTTC; CDR3 protein: CSASRPGLGRETQYF
clone size: .; D gene: .; V gene: TRBV20-1; J gene: TRBJ2-7; CDR3 DNA: TGCAGTGCTAGACTCGGTGCCTACGAGCAGTACTTC; CDR3 protein: CSARLGAYEQYF
clone size: few; D gene: .; V gene: TRBV15; J gene: TRBJ2-1; CDR3 DNA: TGTGCCACCAGCATTTACAGTACAACCTACAATGAGCAGTTCTTC; CDR3 protein: CATSIYSTTYNEQFF
clone size: few; D gene: .; V gene: TRBV7-2; J gene: TRBJ2-1; CDR3 DNA: TGTGCCAGCAGCTTAGTCCTTGGTCCTTACAGGGATGAGCAGTTCTTC; CDR3 protein: CASSLVLGPYRDEQFF
clone size: .; D gene: .; V gene: TRBV5-6; J gene: TRBJ2-7; CDR3 DNA: TGTGCCAGCAGCCCCGATCGGGGAACCCCCTACGAGCAGTACTTC; CDR3 protein: CASSPDRGTPYEQYF
clone size: .; D gene: .; V gene: TRBV10-3; J gene: TRBJ2-5; CDR3 DNA: TGTGCCATCAGGACGGCACAAGAGACCCAGTACTTC; CDR3 protein: CAIRTAQETQYF
clone size: .; D gene: .; V gene: TRBV6-2/TRBV6-3; J gene: TRBJ2-3; CDR3 DNA: TGTGCCAGCAGTCCTTATATTGCTACGCAGTATTTT; CDR3 protein: CASSPYIATQYF
clone size: .; D gene: .; V gene: TRBV6-4; J gene: TRBJ2-7; CDR3 DNA: TGTGCCAGCAGTAGTGACTGGGGCTCCTACGAGCAGTACTTC; CDR3 protein: CASSSDWGSYEQYF
clone size: few; D gene: .; V gene: TRBV7-2; J gene: TRBJ2-7; CDR3 DNA: TGTGCCAGCAGCCCTCAGACAGGAGCCTACGAGCAGTACTTC; CDR3 protein: CASSPQTGAYEQYF
clone size: .; D gene: TRBD2; V gene: TRBV9; J gene: TRBJ2-5; CDR3 DNA: TGTGCCAGCAGCACCTGGACTAGCGGGGGGGGAGAGGGTGAGACCCAGTACTTC; CDR3 protein: CASSTWTSGGGEGETQYF
clone size: few; D gene: TRBD1; V gene: TRBV7-8; J gene: TRBJ2-6; CDR3 DNA: TGTGCCAGCAGCCTAACCGGGACAGGGGTCGCTGGGGCCAACGTCCTGACTTTC; CDR3 protein: CASSLTGTGVAGANVLTF
clone size: few; D gene: .; V gene: TRBV7-6; J gene: TRBJ1-1; CDR3 DNA: TGTGCCAGCAGCTTAAATCCGGGTCTGAACACTGAAGCTTTCTTT; CDR3 protein: CASSLNPGLNTEAFF
clone size: few; D gene: TRBD1; V gene: TRBV27; J gene: TRBJ2-7; CDR3 DNA: TGTGCCAGCAGTCACGGGACAGGGTCGTTCGAGCAGTACTTC; CDR3 protein: CASSHGTGSFEQYF
clone size: .; D gene: .; V gene: TRBV28; J gene: TRBJ1-5; CDR3 DNA: TGTGCCAGCAGTTTTAAAGGACGGTCCTTTAATCAGCCCCAGCATTTT; CDR3 protein: CASSFKGRSFNQPQHF